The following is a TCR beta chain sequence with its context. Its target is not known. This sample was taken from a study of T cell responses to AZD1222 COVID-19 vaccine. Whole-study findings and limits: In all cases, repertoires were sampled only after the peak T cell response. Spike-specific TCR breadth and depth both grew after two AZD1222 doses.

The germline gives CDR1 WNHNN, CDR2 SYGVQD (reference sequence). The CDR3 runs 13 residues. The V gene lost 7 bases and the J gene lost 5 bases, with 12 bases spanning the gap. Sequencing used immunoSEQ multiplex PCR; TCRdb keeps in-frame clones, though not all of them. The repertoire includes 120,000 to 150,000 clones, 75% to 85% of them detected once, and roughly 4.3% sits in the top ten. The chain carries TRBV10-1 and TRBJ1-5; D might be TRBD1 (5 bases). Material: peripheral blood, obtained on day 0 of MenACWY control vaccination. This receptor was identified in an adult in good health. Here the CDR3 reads CASIGRAYQPQHF. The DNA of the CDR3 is TGCGCCAGCATCGGCAGGGCTTATCAGCCCCAGCATTTT.